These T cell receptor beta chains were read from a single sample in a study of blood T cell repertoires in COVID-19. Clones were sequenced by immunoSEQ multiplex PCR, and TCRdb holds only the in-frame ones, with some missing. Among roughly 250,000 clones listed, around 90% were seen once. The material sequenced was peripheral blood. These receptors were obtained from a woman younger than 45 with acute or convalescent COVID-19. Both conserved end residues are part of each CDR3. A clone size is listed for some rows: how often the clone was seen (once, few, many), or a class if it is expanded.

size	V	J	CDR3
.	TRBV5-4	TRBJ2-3	CASSRAPSGRVTDTQYF
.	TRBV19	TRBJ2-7	CASTDWGRPYEQYF
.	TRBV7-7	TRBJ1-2	CASSPVGQGRNYGYTF
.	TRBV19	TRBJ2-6	CASSIRDRSGANVLTF
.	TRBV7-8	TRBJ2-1	CASSPPGLSYNEQFF
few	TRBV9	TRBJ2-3	CASTVGAGGSDTQYF
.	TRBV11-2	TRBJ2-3	CASSPTTGGSGDTQYF
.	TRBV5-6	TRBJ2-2	CASSSRLAGRGVGELFF
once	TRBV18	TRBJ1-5	CASSPVGLNQPQHF
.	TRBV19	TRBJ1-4	CASRKPGQGDEKLFF
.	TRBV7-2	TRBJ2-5	CASSPVGGRFETQYF
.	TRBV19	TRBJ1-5	CASSTRDRVLGQPQHF
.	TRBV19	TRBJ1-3	CASSPRDTYSGNTIYF
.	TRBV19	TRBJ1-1	CASSMGGPTEAFF
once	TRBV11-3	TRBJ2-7	CASSFGLAGAGEQYF
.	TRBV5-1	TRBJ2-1	CASSISGRLAYNEQFF
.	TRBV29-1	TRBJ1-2	CSVVSPFSSERRGYTF
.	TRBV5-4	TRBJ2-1	CASSLVRDVSYNEQFF
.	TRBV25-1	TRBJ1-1	CASSKDGKNTEAFF
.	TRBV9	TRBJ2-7	CASSAGVGTTIYEQYF
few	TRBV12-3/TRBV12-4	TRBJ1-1	CASTEAEAFF
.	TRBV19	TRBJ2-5	CASSRVGAREETQYF
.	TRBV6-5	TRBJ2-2	CASSRSNTGELFF
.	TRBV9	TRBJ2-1	CASSFGTGVGTSGSNEQFF
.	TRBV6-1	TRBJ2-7	CASRDRLGSGPSYEQYF
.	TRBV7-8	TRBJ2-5	CASSLELTSGSVQETQYF
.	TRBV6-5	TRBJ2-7	CASSYSNTDEAYEQYF
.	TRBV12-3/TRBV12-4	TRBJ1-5	CASSYGRSQPQHF
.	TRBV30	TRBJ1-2	CAWSRDRGYGYTF
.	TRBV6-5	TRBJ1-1	CASSTRQGLAEAFF
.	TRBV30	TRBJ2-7	CACRGGTYEQYF
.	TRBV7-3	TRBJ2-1	CASSDRGPMFYNEQFF
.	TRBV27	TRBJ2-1	CASSFGLAGYNEQFF
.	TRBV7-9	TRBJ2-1	CASTLAGAGNEQFF